This T cell receptor beta chain stems from a study of blood T cells in healthy people across ages. It was with a sample-barcoded 5' primer and a J-beta primer mix that a second PCR of roughly 7 to 12 cycles was run. TCRdb re-called the 5' RACE reads through MiXCR, storing one row per CDR3 protein. This repertoire shows fewer than 1,000,000 distinct CDR3 sequences, about 46% found once; its top ten account for roughly 18%. This clonotype was obtained from a man of 80 years or more in good health. The sequenced material came from blood.

For the CDR3, the DNA is TGTGCCACCAGCAGAGGAAGTTCTGGGGCCAACGTCCTGACTTTC. It is translated as CATSRGSSGANVLTF. The chain uses TRBV15 and TRBJ2-6; D not resolved. Trimming cost V 1 base and J 1 base, with 5 bases left between them. Germline lookup yields CDR1 LNHNV and CDR2 YYDKDF (reference sequence). The CDR3 contains 15 residues.